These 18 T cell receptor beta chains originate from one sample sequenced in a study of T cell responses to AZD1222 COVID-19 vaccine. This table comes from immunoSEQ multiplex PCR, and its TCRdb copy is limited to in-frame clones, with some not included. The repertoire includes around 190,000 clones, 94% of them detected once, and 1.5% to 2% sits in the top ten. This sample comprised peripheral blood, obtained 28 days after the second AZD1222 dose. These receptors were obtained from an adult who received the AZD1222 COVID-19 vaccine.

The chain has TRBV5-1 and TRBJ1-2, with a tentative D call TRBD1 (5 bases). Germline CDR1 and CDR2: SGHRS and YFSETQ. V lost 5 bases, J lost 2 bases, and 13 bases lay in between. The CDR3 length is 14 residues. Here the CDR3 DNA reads TGCGCCAGCAGAGGGGAGGGGAGGAACTATGGCTACACCTTC. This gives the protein CASRGEGRNYGYTF.

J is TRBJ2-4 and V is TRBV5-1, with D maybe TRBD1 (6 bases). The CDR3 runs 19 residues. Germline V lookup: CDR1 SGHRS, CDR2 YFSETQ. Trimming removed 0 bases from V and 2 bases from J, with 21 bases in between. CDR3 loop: CASSLVPGAELKTKNIQYF. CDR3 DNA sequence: TGCGCCAGCAGCTTGGTTCCAGGGGCAGAACTAAAAACCAAAAACATTCAGTACTTC.

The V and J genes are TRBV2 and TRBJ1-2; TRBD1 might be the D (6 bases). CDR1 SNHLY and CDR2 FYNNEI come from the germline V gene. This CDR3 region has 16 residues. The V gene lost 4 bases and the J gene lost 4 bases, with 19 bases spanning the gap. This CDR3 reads CASSGGHRVLSYGYTF. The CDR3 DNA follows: TGTGCCAGCAGTGGGGGACACAGGGTTTTGAGCTATGGCTACACCTTC.

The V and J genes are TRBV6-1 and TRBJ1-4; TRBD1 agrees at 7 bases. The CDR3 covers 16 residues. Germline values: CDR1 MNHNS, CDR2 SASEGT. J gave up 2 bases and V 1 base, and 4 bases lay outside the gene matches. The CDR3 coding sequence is TGTGCCAGCAGTGAAGGCCTACAGGGGACTAATGAAAAACTGTTTTTT. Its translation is CASSEGLQGTNEKLFF.

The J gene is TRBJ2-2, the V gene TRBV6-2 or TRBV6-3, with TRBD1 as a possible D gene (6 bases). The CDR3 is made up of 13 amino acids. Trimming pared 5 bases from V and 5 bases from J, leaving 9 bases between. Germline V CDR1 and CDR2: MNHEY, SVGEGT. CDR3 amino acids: CASSRTETGELFF. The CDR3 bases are TGTGCCAGCAGTCGGACAGAAACCGGGGAGCTGTTTTTT.

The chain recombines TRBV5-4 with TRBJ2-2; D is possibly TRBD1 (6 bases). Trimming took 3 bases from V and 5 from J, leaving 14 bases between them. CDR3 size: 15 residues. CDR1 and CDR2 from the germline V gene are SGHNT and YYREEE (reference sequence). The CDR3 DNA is TGTGCCAGCAGCTCCCCGGGACAAATAACCGGGGAGCTGTTTTTT. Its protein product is CASSSPGQITGELFF.

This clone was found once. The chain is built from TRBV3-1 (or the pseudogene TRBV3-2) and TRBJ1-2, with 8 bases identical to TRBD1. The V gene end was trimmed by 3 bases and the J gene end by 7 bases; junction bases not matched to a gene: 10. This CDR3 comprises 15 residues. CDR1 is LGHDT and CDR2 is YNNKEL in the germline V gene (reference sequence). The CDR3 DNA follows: TGTGCCAGCAGCCACTTTACCACAGGGGGAACTGGCTACACCTTC. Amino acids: CASSHFTTGGTGYTF.

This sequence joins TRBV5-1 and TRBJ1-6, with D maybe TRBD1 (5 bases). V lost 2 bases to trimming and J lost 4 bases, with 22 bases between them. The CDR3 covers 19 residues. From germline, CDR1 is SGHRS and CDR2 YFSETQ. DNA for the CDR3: TGCGCCAGCAGCTTCTTTGGGACGAAGAGTACCCTTTATAATTCACCCCTCCACTTT. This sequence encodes CASSFFGTKSTLYNSPLHF.

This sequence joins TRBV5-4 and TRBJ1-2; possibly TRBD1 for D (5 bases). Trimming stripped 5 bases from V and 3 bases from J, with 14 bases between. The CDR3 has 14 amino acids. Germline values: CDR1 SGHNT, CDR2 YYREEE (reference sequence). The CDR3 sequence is CASSTIGADYGYTF. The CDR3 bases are TGTGCCAGCAGTACCATTGGGGCAGACTATGGCTACACCTTC. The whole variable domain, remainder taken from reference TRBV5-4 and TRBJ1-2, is ETGVTQSPTHLIKTRGQQVTLRCSSQSGHNTVSWYQQALGQGPQFIFQYYREEENGRGNFPPRFSGLQFPNYSSELNVNALELDDSALYLCASSTIGADYGYTFGSGTRLTVV.

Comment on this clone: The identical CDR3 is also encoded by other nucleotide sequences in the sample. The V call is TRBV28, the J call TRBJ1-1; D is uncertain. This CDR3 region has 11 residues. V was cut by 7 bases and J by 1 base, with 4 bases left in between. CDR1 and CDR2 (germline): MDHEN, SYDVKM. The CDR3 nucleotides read TGTGCCAGCAAAGGGAACACTGAAGCTTTCTTT. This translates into CASKGNTEAFF.

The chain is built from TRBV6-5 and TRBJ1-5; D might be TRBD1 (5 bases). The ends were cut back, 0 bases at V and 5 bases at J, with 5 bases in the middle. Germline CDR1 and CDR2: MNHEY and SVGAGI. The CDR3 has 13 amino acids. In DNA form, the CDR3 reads TGTGCCAGCAGTTACTCGACAGATCAGCCCCAGCATTTT. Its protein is CASSYSTDQPQHF.

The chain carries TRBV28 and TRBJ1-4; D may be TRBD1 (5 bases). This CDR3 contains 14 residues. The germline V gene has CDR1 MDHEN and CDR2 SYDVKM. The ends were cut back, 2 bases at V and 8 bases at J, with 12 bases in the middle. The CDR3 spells CASSLRQGNEKLFF. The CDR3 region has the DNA TGTGCCAGCAGTTTACGGCAGGGCAACGAAAAACTGTTTTTT. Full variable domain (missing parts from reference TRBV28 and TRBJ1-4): DVKVTQSSRYLVKRTGEKVFLECVQDMDHENMFWYRQDPGLGLRLIYFSYDVKMKEKGDIPEGYSVSREKKERFSLILESASTNQTSMYLCASSLRQGNEKLFFGSGTQLSVL.

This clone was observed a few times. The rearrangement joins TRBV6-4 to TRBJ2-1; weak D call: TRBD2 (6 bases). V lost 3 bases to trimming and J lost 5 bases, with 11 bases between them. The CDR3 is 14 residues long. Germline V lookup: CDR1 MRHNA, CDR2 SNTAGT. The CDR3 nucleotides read TGTGCCAGCAGTGAAGGTAGCGGACACAATGAGCAGTTCTTC. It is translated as CASSEGSGHNEQFF.

CDR3 nucleotide sequence: TGTGCCAGCATAAAGGGACTTACCGGGGAGCTGTTTTTT. It yields the protein CASIKGLTGELFF. This sequence joins TRBV6-5 and TRBJ2-2, with D possibly being TRBD2 (6 bases). From germline, CDR1 is MNHEY and CDR2 SVGAGI. V was cut by 7 bases and J by 5 bases, with 11 bases left in between. The CDR3 is 13 residues long.

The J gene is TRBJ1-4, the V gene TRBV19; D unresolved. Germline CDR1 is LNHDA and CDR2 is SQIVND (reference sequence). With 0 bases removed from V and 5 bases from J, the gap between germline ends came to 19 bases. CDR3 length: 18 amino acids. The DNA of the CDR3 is TGTGCCAGTAGTATAGATGTTTCAAGGGCAGGTCGGAATGAAAAACTGTTTTTT. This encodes CASSIDVSRAGRNEKLFF.

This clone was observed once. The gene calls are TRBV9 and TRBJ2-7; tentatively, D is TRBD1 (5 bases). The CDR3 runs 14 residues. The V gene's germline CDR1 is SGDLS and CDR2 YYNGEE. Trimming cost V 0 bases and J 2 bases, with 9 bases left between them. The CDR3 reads CASSVGQGAYEQYF. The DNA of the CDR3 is TGTGCCAGCAGCGTAGGGCAGGGCGCCTACGAGCAGTACTTC.

Written as DNA, the CDR3 is TGCGCCAGCAGCTTGGGAGTCGGGACATTGAACACTGAAGCTTTCTTT. This gives the protein CASSLGVGTLNTEAFF. The chain carries TRBV5-1 and TRBJ1-1, with a possible D match to TRBD1 (6 bases). V gave up 0 bases and J gave up 0 bases, with 12 bases separating them. This CDR3 comprises 16 residues. Germline CDR1 and CDR2: SGHRS and YFSETQ.

The chain's CDR3 is CASSPTPTSGPHEQYF. The CDR3 DNA follows: TGTGCCAGCAGCCCTACCCCCACTAGCGGGCCCCACGAGCAGTACTTC. This sequence joins TRBV5-4 and TRBJ2-7; 9 positions match TRBD2. The length of the CDR3 is 16 residues. Germline V CDR1 and CDR2: SGHNT, YYREEE (reference sequence). The V segment lost 4 bases and the J segment 5 bases; nucleotides outside the gene matches: 13.